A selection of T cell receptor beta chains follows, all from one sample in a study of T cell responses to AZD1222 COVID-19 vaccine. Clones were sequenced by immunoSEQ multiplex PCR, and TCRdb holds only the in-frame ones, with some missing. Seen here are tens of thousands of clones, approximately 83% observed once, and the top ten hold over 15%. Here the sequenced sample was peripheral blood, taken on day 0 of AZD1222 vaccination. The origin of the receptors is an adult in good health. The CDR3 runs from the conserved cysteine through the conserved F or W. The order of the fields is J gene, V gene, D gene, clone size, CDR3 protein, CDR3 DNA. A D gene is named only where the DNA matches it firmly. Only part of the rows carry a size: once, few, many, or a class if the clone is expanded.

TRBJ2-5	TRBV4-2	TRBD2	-	CASSQDWGRAGGPGETQYF	TGTGCCAGCAGCCAAGATTGGGGGCGAGCGGGAGGGCCCGGGGAGACCCAGTACTTC
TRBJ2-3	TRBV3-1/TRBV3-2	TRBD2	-	CASSQDWGVAGVEGDTQYF	TGTGCCAGCAGCCAAGATTGGGGGGTAGCGGGAGTTGAGGGAGATACGCAGTATTTT
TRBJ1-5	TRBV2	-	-	CASRGRDLFSNQPQHF	TGTGCCAGCAGGGGTAGGGACCTCTTCAGCAATCAGCCCCAGCATTTT
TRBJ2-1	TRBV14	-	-	CASSPRNLVQFF	TGTGCCAGCAGCCCACGGAACCTCGTGCAGTTCTTC
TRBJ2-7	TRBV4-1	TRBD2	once	CASSRDSGSPFYEQYF	TGCGCCAGCAGCCGAGATAGCGGGAGCCCCTTTTACGAGCAGTACTTC
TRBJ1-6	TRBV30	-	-	CAWSVRGNSPLHF	TGTGCCTGGAGTGTAAGGGGGAATTCACCCCTCCACTTT
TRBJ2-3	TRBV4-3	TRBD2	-	CASSQFTLAGGGGDTQYF	TGCGCCAGCAGCCAATTCACCTTAGCGGGAGGAGGTGGGGATACGCAGTATTTT
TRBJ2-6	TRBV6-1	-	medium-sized	CASSDNNSGANVLTF	TGTGCCAGCAGTGACAATAACTCTGGGGCCAACGTCCTGACTTTC
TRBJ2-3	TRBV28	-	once	CASNWGRGDTQYF	TGTGCCAGCAATTGGGGGCGAGGAGATACGCAGTATTTT
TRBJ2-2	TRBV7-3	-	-	CASSLLGHSNTGELFF	TGTGCCAGCAGCCTCTTAGGGCACTCGAACACCGGGGAGCTGTTTTTT
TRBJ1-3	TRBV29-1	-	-	CSVLLHTRPGNTIYF	TGCAGCGTTCTCCTACACACTAGGCCTGGAAACACCATATATTTT
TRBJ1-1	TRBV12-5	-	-	CASGLGGNTEAFF	TGTGCTAGTGGTTTGGGAGGGAACACTGAAGCTTTCTTT
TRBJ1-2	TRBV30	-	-	CAWRAESYGYTF	TGTGCCTGGAGGGCGGAGAGCTATGGCTACACCTTC
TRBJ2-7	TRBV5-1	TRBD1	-	CASSKGGSSYEQYF	TGCGCCAGCAGCAAAGGGGGCAGCTCCTACGAGCAGTACTTC
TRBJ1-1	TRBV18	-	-	CASSPMVRTEAFF	TGTGCCAGCTCACCGATGGTACGCACTGAAGCTTTCTTT
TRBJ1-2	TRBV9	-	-	CASSVASEGGYGYTF	TGTGCCAGCAGCGTGGCATCTGAGGGAGGCTATGGCTACACCTTC
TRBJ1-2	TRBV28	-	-	CASSHRQAYGYTF	TGTGCCAGCAGTCATCGACAGGCTTATGGCTACACCTTC
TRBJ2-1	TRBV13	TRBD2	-	CASSLTPSGGNEQFF	TGTGCCAGCAGCTTAACTCCAAGCGGGGGCAATGAGCAGTTCTTC
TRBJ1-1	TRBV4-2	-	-	CASSQGSGMNTEAFF	TGTGCCAGCAGCCAAGGTTCAGGCATGAACACTGAAGCTTTCTTT
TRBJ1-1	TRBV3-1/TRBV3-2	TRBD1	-	CASSHGEDRENTEAFF	TGTGCCAGCAGCCACGGCGAGGACAGGGAGAACACTGAAGCTTTCTTT
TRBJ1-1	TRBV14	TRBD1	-	CASSQEPDRGRTEAFF	TGTGCCAGCAGCCAAGAGCCCGACAGGGGGAGGACTGAAGCTTTCTTT
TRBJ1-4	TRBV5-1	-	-	CASSFDGGNEKLFF	TGCGCCAGCAGCTTTGACGGGGGAAATGAAAAACTGTTTTTT
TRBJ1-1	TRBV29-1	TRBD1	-	CSADKTGLGTEAFF	TGCAGCGCCGATAAGACAGGGTTAGGCACTGAAGCTTTCTTT
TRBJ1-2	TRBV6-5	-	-	CASKETGMGYGYTF	TGTGCCAGCAAAGAGACAGGCATGGGTTATGGCTACACCTTC
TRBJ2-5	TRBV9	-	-	CASSRGQYQETQYF	TGTGCCAGCAGTCGTGGACAGTACCAAGAGACCCAGTACTTC
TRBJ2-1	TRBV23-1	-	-	CARALREPVNEQFF	TGCGCGCGAGCCTTACGGGAGCCGGTCAATGAGCAGTTCTTC
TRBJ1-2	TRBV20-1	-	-	CSASRADYTF	TGCAGTGCTAGCAGGGCGGACTACACCTTC
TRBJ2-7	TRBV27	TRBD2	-	CASSLAGSKSYEQYF	TGTGCCAGCAGTCTAGCGGGCAGTAAGTCCTACGAGCAGTACTTC
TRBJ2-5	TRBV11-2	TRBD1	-	CASSSHTGGGVETQYF	TGTGCCAGCAGCTCACACACAGGGGGCGGGGTGGAGACCCAGTACTTC
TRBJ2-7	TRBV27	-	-	CASSPRLAYEQYF	TGTGCCAGCAGTCCCCGACTAGCCTACGAGCAGTACTTC
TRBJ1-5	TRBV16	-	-	CASSLTQGDNQPQHF	TGTGCCAGCAGCCTCACACAGGGAGACAATCAGCCCCAGCATTTT
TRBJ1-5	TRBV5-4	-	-	CASSLGVGNQPQHF	TGTGCCAGCAGCTTGGGGGTGGGTAATCAGCCCCAGCATTTT
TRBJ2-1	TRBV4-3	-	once	CANEPDEGHEQFF	TGCGCCAACGAGCCGGACGAGGGACATGAGCAGTTCTTC
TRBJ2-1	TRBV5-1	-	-	CASSLRQTDFPYNEQFF	TGCGCCAGCAGCTTAAGACAGACAGACTTCCCCTACAATGAGCAGTTCTTC
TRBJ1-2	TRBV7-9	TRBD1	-	CASSSNRGYNGYTF	TGTGCCAGCAGTTCCAACAGGGGTTACAATGGCTACACCTTC
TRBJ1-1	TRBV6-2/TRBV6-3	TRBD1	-	CASSFRGPTEAFF	TGTGCCAGCAGCTTCAGGGGGCCTACTGAAGCTTTCTTT
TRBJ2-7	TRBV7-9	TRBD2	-	CASSLSLAGGYEQYF	TGTGCCAGCAGCTTAAGCCTAGCGGGAGGGTACGAGCAGTACTTC
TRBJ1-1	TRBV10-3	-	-	CATAIGTQNTEAFF	TGTGCCACCGCTATCGGAACCCAGAACACTGAAGCTTTCTTT
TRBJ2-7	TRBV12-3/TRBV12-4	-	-	CASSLRGIYEQYF	TGTGCCAGCAGTTTGCGGGGAATCTACGAGCAGTACTTC
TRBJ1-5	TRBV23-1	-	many	CASPLGLSNQPQHF	TGCGCCAGCCCCCTTGGCCTTAGCAATCAGCCCCAGCATTTT
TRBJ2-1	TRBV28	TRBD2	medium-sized	CASSITSGIYNEQFF	TGTGCCAGCAGTATTACTAGCGGGATTTACAATGAGCAGTTCTTC
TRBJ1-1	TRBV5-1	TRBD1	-	CASSFQGGMNTEAFF	TGCGCCAGCAGCTTTCAGGGGGGGATGAACACTGAAGCTTTCTTT
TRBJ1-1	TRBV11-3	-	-	CASSLDEFTEAFF	TGTGCCAGCAGCTTAGACGAGTTCACTGAAGCTTTCTTT
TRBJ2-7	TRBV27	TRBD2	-	CASSLGAGGGYEQYF	TGTGCCAGCAGTTTGGGGGCGGGAGGCGGCTACGAGCAGTACTTC
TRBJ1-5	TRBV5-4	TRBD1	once	CASSLEFETGGVGQPQHF	TGTGCCAGCAGCTTGGAATTCGAGACAGGGGGCGTGGGGCAGCCCCAGCATTTT
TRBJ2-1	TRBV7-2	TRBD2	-	CASSLMGGSEFEFF	TGTGCCAGCAGCTTAATGGGCGGGAGTGAGTTTGAGTTCTTC
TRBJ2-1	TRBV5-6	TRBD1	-	CASSLQTGVLYNEQFF	TGTGCCAGCAGCTTGCAGACAGGGGTACTTTACAATGAGCAGTTCTTC
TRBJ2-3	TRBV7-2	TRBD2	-	CASSSRLAGDTDTQYF	TGTGCCAGCAGCTCACGACTAGCGGGGGACACAGATACGCAGTATTTT
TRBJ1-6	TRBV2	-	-	CASTEQGDSPLHF	TGTGCCAGCACTGAGCAGGGTGATTCACCCCTCCACTTT